This T cell receptor beta chain was obtained from a study of blood T cell repertoires in COVID-19. Categorization into cohorts depended on clinical history that participants reported. Per the study methods: For nucleated cells, counts were estimated from reference gene primer amplification. The method was immunoSEQ multiplex PCR; TCRdb's version includes in-frame clones alone and lacks a portion of them. D and trimming come from the DNA, and the V and J calls and clone size come from that table. In the table there are 220,000 or so clones, over 75% of which are singletons. Per germline, CDR1 KGHDR and CDR2 SFDVKD. CDR3 length: 16 amino acids. The trim removed 3 bases at V and 2 bases at J, leaving 8 bases unmatched.

V usage is TRBV24-1 and J usage is TRBJ2-5; 7 bases are a match to TRBD1. The receptor's source is a woman aged 60-75 years who had recovered from COVID-19. The sequencing sample was made of PBMCs or T cells enriched from blood (not recorded which). CDR3 region: CATSDGGQGEQETQYF. For the CDR3, the DNA is TGTGCCACCAGTGATGGTGGGCAGGGGGAGCAAGAGACCCAGTACTTC.